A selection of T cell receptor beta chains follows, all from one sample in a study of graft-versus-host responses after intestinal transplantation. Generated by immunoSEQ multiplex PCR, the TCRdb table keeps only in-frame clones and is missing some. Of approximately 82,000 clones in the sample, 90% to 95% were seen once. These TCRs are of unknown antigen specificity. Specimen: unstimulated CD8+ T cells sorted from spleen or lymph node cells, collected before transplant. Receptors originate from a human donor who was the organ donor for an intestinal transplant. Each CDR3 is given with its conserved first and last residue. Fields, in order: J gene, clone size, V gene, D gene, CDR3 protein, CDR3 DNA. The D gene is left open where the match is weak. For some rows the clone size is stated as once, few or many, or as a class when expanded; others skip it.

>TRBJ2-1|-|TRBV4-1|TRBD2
CASSQDPSGELSSYNEQFF
TGCGCCAGCAGCCAAGATCCTAGCGGGGAACTGAGCTCCTACAATGAGCAGTTCTTC
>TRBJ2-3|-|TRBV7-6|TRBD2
CASSSTSGRADTQYF
TGTGCCAGCAGCTCCACTAGCGGGAGGGCAGATACGCAGTATTTT
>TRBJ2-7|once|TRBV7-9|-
CASSLGQVNEQYF
TGTGCCAGCAGCTTAGGACAGGTAAACGAGCAGTACTTC
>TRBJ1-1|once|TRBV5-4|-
CASSFDKNTEAFF
TGTGCCAGCAGCTTCGACAAGAACACTGAAGCTTTCTTT
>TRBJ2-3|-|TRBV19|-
CASSPGTITDTQYF
TGTGCCAGTAGTCCCGGGACAATCACAGATACGCAGTATTTT
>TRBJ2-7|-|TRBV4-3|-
CASSTGVGPEQYF
TGCGCCAGCAGCACGGGGGTTGGGCCCGAGCAGTACTTC
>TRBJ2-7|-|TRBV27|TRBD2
CASSFLLAGGPTEQYF
TGTGCCAGCAGTTTTCTCCTAGCGGGGGGGCCCACCGAGCAGTACTTC
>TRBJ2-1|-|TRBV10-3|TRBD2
CAITRGTELAGPPNEQFF
TGTGCCATCACCAGGGGGACAGAACTAGCGGGTCCACCCAATGAGCAGTTCTTC
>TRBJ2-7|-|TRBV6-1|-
CASRDDSRSSYEQYF
TGTGCCAGCAGAGATGACAGCAGAAGCTCCTACGAGCAGTACTTC
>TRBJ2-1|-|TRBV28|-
CASSFGGDEQFF
TGTGCCAGCAGTTTTGGCGGCGATGAGCAGTTCTTC
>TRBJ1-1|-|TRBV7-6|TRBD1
CASSTTGATEAFF
TGTGCCAGCAGCACGACAGGGGCGACTGAAGCTTTCTTT
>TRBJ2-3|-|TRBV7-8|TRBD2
CASISRRGGPDTQYF
TGTGCCAGCATTTCCCGGCGGGGGGGCCCCGATACGCAGTATTTT
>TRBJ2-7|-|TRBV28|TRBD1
CASSYRGKYEQYF
TGTGCCAGCAGTTACAGGGGAAAATACGAGCAGTACTTC
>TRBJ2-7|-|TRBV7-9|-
CASSTASGAFGDEQYF
TGTGCCAGCAGCACAGCCTCAGGGGCTTTCGGAGACGAGCAGTACTTC
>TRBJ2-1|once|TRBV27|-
CASTSGRVHNEQFF
TGTGCCAGCACCTCCGGCCGGGTCCACAATGAGCAGTTCTTC
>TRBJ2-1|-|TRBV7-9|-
CASSEQGGEQFF
TGTGCCAGCAGCGAACAGGGCGGTGAGCAGTTCTTC
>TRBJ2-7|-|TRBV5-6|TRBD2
CASSPGTSGSAEQYF
TGTGCCAGCAGCCCAGGGACTAGCGGGAGTGCCGAGCAGTACTTC
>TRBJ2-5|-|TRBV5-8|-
CASSGPDPGTWTQYF
TGTGCCAGCAGCGGGCCTGACCCGGGGACTTGGACCCAGTACTTC
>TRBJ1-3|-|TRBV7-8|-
CASSSDTHSGNTIYF
TGTGCCAGCAGCTCCGACACCCACTCTGGAAACACCATATATTTT
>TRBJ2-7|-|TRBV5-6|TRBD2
CASSLGGGSYEQYF
TGTGCCAGCAGCTTGGGGGGGGGTTCCTACGAGCAGTACTTC
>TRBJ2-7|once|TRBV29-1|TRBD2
CSVEETGTSGSHEQYF
TGCAGCGTTGAAGAAACCGGGACTAGCGGGAGTCACGAGCAGTACTTC
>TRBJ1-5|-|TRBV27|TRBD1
CASSLLPGTGYQPQHF
TGTGCCAGCAGTCTCCTCCCCGGGACAGGGTATCAGCCCCAGCATTTT
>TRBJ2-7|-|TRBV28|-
CASSRRTVHYEQYF
TGTGCCAGCAGCCGGCGGACAGTTCACTACGAGCAGTACTTC
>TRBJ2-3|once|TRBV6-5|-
CASWGLEGPDTQYF
TGTGCCAGCTGGGGCCTGGAGGGCCCAGATACGCAGTATTTT